This TCR beta chain was obtained from a study of tumor and adjacent non-tumor tissue in lung cancer. This CDR3 has 13 residues. Trimming shortened V by 0 bases and J by 9 bases, and 10 bases separated the two germline ends. CDR1 is SGHTS and CDR2 is YDEGEE in the germline V gene. A modified ARM-PCR protocol with three rounds of nested PCR amplified TCRbeta. TCRdb independently ran MiXCR on the multiplex PCR reads; one entry per CDR3 protein. The profile shows more than 75,000 distinct CDR3 sequences, approximately 80% of them singletons. The template was RNA from unsorted bulk tissue. Distant lung tissue was collected more than 3 cm away from the tumor edge. General study findings and limits: Shorter survival was associated with higher TCR diversity in tumors.

This clonotype was seen at least ten times. Its antigen is as yet unknown. The sample consisted of distant non-tumor lung tissue. This chain connects TRBV5-8 to TRBJ2-1; TRBD2 might be the D (5 bases). This TCR came from a man aged 60-69 years with small cell lung cancer. In nucleotides, the CDR3 is TGTGCCAGCAGCTTGGATGGCGCGGGTGAGCAGTTCTTC. It encodes CASSLDGAGEQFF.